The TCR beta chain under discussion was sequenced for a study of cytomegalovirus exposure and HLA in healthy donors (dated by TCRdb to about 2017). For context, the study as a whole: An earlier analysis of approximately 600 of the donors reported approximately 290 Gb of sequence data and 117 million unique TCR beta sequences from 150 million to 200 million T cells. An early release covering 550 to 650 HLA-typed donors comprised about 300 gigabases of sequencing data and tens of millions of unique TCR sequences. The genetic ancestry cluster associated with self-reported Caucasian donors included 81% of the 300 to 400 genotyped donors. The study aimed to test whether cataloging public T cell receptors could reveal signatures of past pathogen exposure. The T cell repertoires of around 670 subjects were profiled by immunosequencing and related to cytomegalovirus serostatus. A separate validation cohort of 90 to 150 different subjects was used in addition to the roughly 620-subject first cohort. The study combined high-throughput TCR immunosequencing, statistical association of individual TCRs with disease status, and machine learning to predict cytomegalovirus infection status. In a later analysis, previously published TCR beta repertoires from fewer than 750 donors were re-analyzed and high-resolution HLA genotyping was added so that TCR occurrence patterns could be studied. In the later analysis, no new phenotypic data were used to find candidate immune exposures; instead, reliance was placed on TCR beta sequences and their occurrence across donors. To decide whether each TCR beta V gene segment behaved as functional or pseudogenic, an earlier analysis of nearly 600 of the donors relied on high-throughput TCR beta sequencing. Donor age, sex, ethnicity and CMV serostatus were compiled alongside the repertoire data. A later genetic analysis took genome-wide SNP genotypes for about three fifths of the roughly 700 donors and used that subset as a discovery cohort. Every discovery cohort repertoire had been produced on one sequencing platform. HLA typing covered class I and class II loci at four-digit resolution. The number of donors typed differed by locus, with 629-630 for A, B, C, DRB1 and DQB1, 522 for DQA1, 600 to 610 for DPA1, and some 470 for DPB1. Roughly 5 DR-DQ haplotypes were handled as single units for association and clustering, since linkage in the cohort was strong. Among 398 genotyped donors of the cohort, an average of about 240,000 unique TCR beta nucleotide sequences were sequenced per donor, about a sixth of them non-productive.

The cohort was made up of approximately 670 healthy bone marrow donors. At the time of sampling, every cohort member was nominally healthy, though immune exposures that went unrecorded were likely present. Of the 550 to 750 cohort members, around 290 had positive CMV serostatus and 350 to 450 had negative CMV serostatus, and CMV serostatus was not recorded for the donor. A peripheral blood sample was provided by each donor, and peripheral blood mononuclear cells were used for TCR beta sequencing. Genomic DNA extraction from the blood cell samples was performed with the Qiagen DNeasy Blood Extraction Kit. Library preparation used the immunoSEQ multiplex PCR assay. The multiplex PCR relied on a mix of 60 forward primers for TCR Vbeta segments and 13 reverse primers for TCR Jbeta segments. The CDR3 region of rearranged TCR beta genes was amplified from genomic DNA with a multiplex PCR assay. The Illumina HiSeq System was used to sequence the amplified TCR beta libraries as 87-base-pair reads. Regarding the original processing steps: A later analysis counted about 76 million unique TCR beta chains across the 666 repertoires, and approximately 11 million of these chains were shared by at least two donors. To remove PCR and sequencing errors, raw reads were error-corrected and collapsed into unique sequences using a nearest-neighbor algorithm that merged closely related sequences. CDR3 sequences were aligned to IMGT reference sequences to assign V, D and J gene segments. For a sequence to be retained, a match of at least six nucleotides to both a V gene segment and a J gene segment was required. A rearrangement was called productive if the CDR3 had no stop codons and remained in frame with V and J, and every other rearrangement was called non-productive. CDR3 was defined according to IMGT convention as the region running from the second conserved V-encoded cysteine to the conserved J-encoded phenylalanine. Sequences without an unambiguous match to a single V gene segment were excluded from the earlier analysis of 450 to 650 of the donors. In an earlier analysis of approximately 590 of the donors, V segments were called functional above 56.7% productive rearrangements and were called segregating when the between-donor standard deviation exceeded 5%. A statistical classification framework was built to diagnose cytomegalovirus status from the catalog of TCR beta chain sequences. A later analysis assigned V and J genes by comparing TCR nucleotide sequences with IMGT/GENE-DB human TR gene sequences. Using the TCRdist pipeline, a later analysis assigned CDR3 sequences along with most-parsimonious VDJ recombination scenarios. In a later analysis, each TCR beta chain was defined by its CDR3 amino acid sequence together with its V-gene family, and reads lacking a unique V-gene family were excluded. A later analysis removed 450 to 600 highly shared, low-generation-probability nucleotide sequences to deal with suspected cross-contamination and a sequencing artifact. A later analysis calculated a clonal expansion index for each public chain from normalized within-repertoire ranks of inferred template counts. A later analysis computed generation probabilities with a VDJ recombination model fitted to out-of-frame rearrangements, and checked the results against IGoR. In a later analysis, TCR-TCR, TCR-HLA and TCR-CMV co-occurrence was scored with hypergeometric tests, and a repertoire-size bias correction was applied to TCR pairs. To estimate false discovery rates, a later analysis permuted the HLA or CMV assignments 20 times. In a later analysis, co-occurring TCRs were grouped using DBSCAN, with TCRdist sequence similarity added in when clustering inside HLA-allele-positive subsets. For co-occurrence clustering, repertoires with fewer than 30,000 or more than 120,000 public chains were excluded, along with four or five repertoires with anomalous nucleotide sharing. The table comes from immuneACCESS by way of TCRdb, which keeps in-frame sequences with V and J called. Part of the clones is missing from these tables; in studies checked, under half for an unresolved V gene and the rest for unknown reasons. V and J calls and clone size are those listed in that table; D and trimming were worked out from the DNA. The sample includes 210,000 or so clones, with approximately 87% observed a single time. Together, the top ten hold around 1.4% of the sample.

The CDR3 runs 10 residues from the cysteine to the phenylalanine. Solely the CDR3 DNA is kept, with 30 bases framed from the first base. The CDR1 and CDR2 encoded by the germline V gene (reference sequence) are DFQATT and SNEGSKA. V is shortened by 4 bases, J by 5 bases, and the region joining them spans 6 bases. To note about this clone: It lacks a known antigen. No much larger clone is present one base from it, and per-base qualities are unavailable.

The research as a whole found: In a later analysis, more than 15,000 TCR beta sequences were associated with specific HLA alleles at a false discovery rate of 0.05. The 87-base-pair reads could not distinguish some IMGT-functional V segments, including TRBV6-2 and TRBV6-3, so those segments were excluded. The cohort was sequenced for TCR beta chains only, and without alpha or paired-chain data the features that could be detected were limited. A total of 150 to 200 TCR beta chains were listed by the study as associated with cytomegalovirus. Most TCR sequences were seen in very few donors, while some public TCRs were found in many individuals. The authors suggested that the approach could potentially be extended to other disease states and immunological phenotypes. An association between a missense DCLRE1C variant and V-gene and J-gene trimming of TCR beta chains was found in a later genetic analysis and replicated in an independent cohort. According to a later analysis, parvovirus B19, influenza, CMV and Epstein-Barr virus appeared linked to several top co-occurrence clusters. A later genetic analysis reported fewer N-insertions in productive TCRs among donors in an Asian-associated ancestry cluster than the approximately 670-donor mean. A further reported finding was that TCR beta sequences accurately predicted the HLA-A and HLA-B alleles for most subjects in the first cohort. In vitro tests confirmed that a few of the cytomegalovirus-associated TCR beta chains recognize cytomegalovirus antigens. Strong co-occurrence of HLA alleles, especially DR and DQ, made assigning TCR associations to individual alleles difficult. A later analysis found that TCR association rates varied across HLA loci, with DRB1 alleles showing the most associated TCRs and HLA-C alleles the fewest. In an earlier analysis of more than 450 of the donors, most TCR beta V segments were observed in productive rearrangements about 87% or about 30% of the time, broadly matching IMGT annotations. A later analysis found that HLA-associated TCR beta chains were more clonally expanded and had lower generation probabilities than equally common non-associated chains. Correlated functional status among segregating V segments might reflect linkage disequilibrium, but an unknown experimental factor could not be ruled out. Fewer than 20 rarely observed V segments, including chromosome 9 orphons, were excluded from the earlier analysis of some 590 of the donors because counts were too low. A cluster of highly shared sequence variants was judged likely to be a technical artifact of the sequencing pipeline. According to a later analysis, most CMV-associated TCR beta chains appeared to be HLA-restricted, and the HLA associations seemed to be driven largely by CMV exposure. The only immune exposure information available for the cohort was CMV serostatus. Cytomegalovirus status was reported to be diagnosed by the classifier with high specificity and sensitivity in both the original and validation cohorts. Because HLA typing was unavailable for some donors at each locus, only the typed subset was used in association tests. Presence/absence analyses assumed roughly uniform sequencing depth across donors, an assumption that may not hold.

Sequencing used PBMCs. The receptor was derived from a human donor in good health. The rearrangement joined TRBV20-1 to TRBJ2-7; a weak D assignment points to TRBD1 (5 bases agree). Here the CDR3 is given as CSATGNEQYF. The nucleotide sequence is TGCAGTGCTACAGGGAACGAGCAGTACTTC.